This T cell receptor (beta chain) appears in the sequencing data of a study of T cell responses to AZD1222 COVID-19 vaccine. Pooled together were second doses at about 4 or about 12 weeks. General observations from the study: The donors showed a predominance of white British ancestry and of females, with possible underestimation of clonal diversity. Nearly half of spike-specific TCRs reportedly target variant regions that are unmutated in the B.1.351 and B.1.1.7 variants. The number of AZD1222 recipients seropositive at baseline was only six.

This CDR3 comprises 15 residues. V was pared by 7 bases and J by 1 base, with 16 bases between. Per germline, CDR1 SNHLY and CDR2 FYNNEI. Profiling relied on immunoSEQ multiplex PCR, and the TCRdb table lists in-frame clones only, not all of them. Here the sample spans 95,000 to 110,000 clones, about 90% being singletons. Notes on this clone: Its antigen is as yet unknown.

This clonotype was obtained from an adult who received the AZD1222 COVID-19 vaccine. The input for sequencing was peripheral blood, taken 28 days after the second AZD1222 dose. The chain carries TRBV2 and TRBJ1-1; D is unclear. CDR3 bases: TGTGCCAGCATTCCGGGCCCTTTGGGGAACACTGAAGCTTTCTTT. This translates into CASIPGPLGNTEAFF.